This T cell receptor beta chain stems from a study of shared clonotypes between healthy human individuals. Study-level information: Each donor's CD8 memory used one plate, CD8 naive two, each CD4 subset three.

About this clone: What it recognizes is unknown.

Selected positively for CCR7 and CD45RO-negative, naive CD8 cells excluded terminally differentiated effector memory CD45RA+ cells. The study, taken as a whole, reports: Sequencing of the sorted subsets was shown by rarefaction to be incomplete despite large depth. Clonotypes that were shared across a handful of donors made up approximately 5.1% of naive CD4 clonotypes.

Sequencing was performed with immunoSEQ multiplex PCR; in TCRdb, only in-frame clones are kept and a portion is missing. The profile shows about 2.2 million clones, over 85% of them singletons. CDR1 SEHNR and CDR2 FQNEAQ come from the germline V gene (reference sequence). This CDR3 contains 14 residues. Trimming cost V 3 bases and J 6 bases; bases outside gene matches: 4. This TCR was recovered from a man in his late teens or twenties in good health. Some clones in this sample may be carry-over from other donors' samples. What was sequenced was naive CD8+ T cells from PBMCs. The chain is built from TRBV7-9 and TRBJ2-1, with TRBD1 matching 8 bases. CDR3 in DNA: TGTGCCAGCAGCTTCCGGGACAGGCCCAATGAGCAGTTCTTC. Translating gives CASSFRDRPNEQFF.